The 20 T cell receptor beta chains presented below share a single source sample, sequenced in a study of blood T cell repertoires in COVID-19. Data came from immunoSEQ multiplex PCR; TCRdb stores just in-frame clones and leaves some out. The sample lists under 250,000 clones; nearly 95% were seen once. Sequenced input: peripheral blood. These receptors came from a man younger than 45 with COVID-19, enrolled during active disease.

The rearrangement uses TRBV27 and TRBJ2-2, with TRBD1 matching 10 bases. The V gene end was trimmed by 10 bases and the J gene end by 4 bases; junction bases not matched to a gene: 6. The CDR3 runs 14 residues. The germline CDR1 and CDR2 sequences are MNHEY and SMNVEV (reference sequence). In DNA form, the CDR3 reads TGTGCCACCGTGGGGACAGGGGCCACCGGGGAGCTGTTTTTT. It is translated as CATVGTGATGELFF.

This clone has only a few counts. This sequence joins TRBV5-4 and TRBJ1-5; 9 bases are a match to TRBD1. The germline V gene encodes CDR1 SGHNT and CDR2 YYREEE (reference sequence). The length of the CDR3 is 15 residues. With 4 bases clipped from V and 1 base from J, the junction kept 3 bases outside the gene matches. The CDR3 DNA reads TGTGCCAGCAGCGCCGGGACAGGGAGCAATCAGCCCCAGCATTTT. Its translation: CASSAGTGSNQPQHF.

In DNA form, the CDR3 reads TGTGCCAGCAGCTCCGGACAGATAGATGAAGCTTTCTTT. Protein product: CASSSGQIDEAFF. The chain couples TRBV13 to TRBJ1-1; D may be TRBD1 (6 bases). Germline-derived CDR1 and CDR2 are PRHDT and FYEKMQ (reference sequence). With 4 bases removed from V and 7 bases from J, the gap between germline ends came to 13 bases. The CDR3 is 13 amino acids.

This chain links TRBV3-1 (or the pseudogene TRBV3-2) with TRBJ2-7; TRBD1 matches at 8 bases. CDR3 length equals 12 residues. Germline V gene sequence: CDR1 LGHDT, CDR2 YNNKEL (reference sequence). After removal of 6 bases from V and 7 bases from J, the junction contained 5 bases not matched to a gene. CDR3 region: CASSPGGREQYF. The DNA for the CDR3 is TGTGCCAGCAGTCCAGGGGGCCGGGAGCAGTACTTC.

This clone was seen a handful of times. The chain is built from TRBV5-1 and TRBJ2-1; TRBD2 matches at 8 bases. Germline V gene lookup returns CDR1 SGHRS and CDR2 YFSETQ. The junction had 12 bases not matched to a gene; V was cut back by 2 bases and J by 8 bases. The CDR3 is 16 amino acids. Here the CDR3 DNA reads TGCGCCAGCAGCTTCTCCGGGACTAGTATTCGGCATGAGCAGTTCTTC. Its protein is CASSFSGTSIRHEQFF.

CDR3 amino acids: CATSDLAGAYEQYF. CDR3 DNA: TGTGCCACCAGTGATTTAGCAGGGGCCTACGAGCAGTACTTC. The gene calls are TRBV24-1 and TRBJ2-7, with D possibly TRBD1 on 6 matching bases. Trimming pared 1 base from V and 2 bases from J, leaving 8 bases between. This CDR3 is built from 14 residues. Germline-derived CDR1 and CDR2 are KGHDR and SFDVKD.

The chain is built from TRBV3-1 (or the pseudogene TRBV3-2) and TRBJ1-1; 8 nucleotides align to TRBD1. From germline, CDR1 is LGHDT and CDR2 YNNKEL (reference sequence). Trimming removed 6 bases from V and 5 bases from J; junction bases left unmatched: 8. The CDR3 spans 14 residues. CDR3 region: CASRAVTGGTEAFF. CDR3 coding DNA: TGTGCCAGCAGGGCCGTAACAGGGGGAACTGAAGCTTTCTTT.

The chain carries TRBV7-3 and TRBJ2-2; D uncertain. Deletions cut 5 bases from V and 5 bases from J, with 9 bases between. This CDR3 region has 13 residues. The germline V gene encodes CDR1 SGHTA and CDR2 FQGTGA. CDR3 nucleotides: TGTGCCAGCAGCGAAACACCGACCGGGGAGCTGTTTTTT. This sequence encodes CASSETPTGELFF.

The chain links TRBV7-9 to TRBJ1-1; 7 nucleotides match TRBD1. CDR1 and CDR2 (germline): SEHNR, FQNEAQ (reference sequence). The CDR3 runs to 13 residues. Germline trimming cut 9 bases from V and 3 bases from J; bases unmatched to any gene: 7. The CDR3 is CASRQGTDTEAFF. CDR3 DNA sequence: TGTGCCAGTCGACAGGGTACGGACACTGAAGCTTTCTTT.

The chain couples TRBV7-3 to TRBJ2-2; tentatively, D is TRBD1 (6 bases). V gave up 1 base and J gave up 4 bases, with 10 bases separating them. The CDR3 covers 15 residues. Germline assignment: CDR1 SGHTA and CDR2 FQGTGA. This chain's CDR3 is CASSLRGPGTGELFF. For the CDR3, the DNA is TGTGCCAGCAGCTTAAGGGGGCCGGGCACCGGGGAGCTGTTTTTT.

The CDR3 region is CASRSGGANTGELFF. In DNA, the CDR3 is TGTGCCAGCAGGAGCGGGGGGGCGAACACCGGGGAGCTGTTTTTT. V and J are TRBV6-6 and TRBJ2-2, with 10 nucleotides matching TRBD2. The V gene end was trimmed by 6 bases and the J gene end by 0 bases; junction bases not matched to a gene: 1. This CDR3 spans 15 amino acids. Germline CDR1 MNHNY, CDR2 SVGAGI (reference sequence).

The CDR3 region is CASSLVADSQETQYF. CDR3 bases: TGTGCCAGCAGCTTAGTGGCGGACAGCCAAGAGACCCAGTACTTC. The V call is TRBV7-6, the J call TRBJ2-5, with TRBD1 as a possible D gene (6 bases). Trimming shortened V by 1 base and J by 1 base, and 10 bases separated the two germline ends. The CDR3 runs 15 residues. Germline V lookup: CDR1 SGHVS, CDR2 FNYEAQ.

The CDR3: CASDRANTGELFF. The CDR3 coding sequence is TGTGCCAGTGACAGGGCTAACACCGGGGAGCTGTTTTTT. This chain joins TRBV19 and TRBJ2-2, with 7 positions matching TRBD1. The CDR3 has 13 residues. Germline V lookup: CDR1 LNHDA, CDR2 SQIVND (reference sequence). Trimming removed 8 bases from V and 2 bases from J; junction bases left unmatched: 2.

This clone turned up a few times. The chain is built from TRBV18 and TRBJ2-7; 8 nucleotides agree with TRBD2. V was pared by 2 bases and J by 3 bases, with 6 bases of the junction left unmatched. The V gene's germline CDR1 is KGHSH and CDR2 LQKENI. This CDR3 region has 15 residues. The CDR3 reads CASSPFSGALYEQYF. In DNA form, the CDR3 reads TGTGCCAGCTCACCATTTAGCGGGGCCCTCTACGAGCAGTACTTC.

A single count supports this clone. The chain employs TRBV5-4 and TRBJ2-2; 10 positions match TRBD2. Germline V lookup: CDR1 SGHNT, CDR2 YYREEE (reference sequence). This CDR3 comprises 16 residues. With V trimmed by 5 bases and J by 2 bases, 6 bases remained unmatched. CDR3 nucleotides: TGTGCCAGCAGGTGGAGCGGGGGGGCTAACACCGGGGAGCTGTTTTTT. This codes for CASRWSGGANTGELFF.

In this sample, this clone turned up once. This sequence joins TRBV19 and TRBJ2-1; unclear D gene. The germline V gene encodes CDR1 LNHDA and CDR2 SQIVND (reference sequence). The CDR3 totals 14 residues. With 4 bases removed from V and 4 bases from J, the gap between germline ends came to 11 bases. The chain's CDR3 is CASSKDGIYNEQFF. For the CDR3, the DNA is TGTGCCAGTAGTAAAGACGGTATTTACAATGAGCAGTTCTTC.

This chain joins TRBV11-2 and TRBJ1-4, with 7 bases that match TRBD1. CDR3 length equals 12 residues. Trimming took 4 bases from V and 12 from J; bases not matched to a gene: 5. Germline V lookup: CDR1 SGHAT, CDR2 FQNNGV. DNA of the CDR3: TGTGCCAGCAGCTCTCGGACAGGAGAACTGTTTTTT. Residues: CASSSRTGELFF.

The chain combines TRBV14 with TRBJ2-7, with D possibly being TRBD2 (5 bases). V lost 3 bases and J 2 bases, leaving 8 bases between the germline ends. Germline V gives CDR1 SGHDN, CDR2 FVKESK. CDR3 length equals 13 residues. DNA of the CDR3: TGTGCCAGCAGCCAGACTATCCCCTACGAGCAGTACTTC. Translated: CASSQTIPYEQYF.

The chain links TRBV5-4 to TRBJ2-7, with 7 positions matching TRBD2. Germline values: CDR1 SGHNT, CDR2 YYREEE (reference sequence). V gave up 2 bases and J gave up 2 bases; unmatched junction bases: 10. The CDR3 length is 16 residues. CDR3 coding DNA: TGTGCCAGCAGCTTCCTTAGCGGGTCCGGCGCCTACGAGCAGTACTTC. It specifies CASSFLSGSGAYEQYF. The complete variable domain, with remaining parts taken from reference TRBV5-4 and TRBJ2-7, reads ETGVTQSPTHLIKTRGQQVTLRCSSQSGHNTVSWYQQALGQGPQFIFQYYREEENGRGNFPPRFSGLQFPNYSSELNVNALELDDSALYLCASSFLSGSGAYEQYFGPGTRLTVT.

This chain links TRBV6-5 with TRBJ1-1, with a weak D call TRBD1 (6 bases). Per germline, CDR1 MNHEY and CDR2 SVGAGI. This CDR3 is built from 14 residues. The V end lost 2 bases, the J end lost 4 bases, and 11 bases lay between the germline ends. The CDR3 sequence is CASSYLGGPTEAFF. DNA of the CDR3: TGTGCCAGCAGTTACCTGGGGGGGCCCACTGAAGCTTTCTTT.